One T cell receptor beta chain is described in this entry. Its antigen is currently unknown. The trim removed 6 bases at V and 5 bases at J, leaving 9 bases unmatched. The CDR3 loop spans 14 amino acids. Looked up from germline, CDR1 is MNHEY and CDR2 is SMNVEV (reference sequence). The sample is drawn from a study of cytomegalovirus exposure and HLA in healthy donors. PCR employed 60 Vbeta and 13 Jbeta primers. Libraries were prepared by immunoSEQ multiplex PCR; TCRdb keeps only in-frame clonotypes and omits some of them. Here the sample spans 90,000 or so clones, 82% being singletons. Study conclusions and caveats: The study listed under 200 cytomegalovirus-associated TCR beta chains.

The chain recombines TRBV27 with TRBJ2-7, with 8 bases aligning to TRBD1. Sequenced sample: PBMCs. This sequence originates from a man in his thirties or forties in good health and CMV-seropositive. The CDR3 is CASSEPRTGNEQYF. The DNA for the CDR3 is TGTGCCAGCAGCGAACCCCGGACAGGGAACGAGCAGTACTTC.